This TCR beta chain originates from a study of OX40 agonist ivuxolimab in advanced cancers. The CDR3 is 15 amino acids. Germline lookup yields CDR1 SGHTA and CDR2 FQGNSA. Trimming removed 3 bases at V and 2 bases at J, with 13 bases between. Repertoires were generated with immunoSEQ multiplex PCR, while TCRdb's copy carries only in-frame clones and drops some. The table shows fewer than 25,000 clones, with about 88% occurring only once. This rearrangement joins TRBV7-2 to TRBJ1-2; D perhaps matches TRBD1 (6 bases). The receptor comes from an adult with an advanced solid tumor such as melanoma, head and neck, liver or kidney cancer. This sample comprised CD4+ or CD8+ T cells sorted from blood, obtained in a trial of the OX40 agonist ivuxolimab. The CDR3 DNA reads as TGTGCCAGCAGCTTGCTGACAGGAACCAACTATGGCTACACCTTC. Amino acid sequence: CASSLLTGTNYGYTF. Based on the CDR3 plus reference TRBV7-2 and TRBJ1-2, the full variable domain is GAGVSQSPSNKVTEKGKDVELRCDPISGHTALYWYRQSLGQGLEFLIYFQGNSAPDKSGLPSDRFSAERTGGSVSTLTIQRTQQEDSAVYLCASSLLTGTNYGYTFGSGTRLTVV.